The 10 T cell receptor beta chains in this list originate from one sample, sequenced in a study of naive and memory T cell subsets. Two oligonucleotides, mixed equimolar, formed the beta constant-region primer covering TRBC1 and TRBC2. Four rounds of PCR amplified the ligated cDNA using nested alpha and beta constant-region primers plus SP2. TCRdb analysed the UMI-ligation and nested PCR reads with MiXCR anew, one entry per CDR3 protein. The sample carries 80,000 to 95,000 distinct CDR3 sequences, around 9% recorded once. The source material was naive CD8+ T cells from blood. These receptors were taken from a human donor in good health.

The rearrangement joins TRBV29-1 to TRBJ2-3; 7 nucleotides align to TRBD2. V dropped 7 bases and J dropped 1; count of bases not matched to a gene: 8. Germline CDR1 is SQVTM and CDR2 is ANQGSEA. The CDR3 is 14 amino acids. The CDR3 sequence: CSDTAGFGTDTQYF. The DNA of the CDR3 is TGCAGCGACACAGCGGGATTCGGCACAGATACGCAGTATTTT.

This clonotype was counted a few times. V usage is TRBV4-1 and J usage is TRBJ2-3; tentative D call: TRBD2 (5 bases). Germline assignment: CDR1 MGHRA and CDR2 YSYEKL. Trimming removed 1 base at V and 2 bases at J, with 10 bases between. CDR3 length equals 15 residues. The CDR3: CASSQGKRPTDTQYF. The CDR3 DNA is TGCGCCAGCAGCCAAGGAAAGCGGCCCACAGATACGCAGTATTTT.

This clonotype was detected ten times or more. CDR3 DNA: TGTGCCAGCAGCACTCAGGCCGCGAACACTGAAGCTTTCTTT. Protein product: CASSTQAANTEAFF. V and J are TRBV25-1 and TRBJ1-1, with D unclear. The ends were cut back, 6 bases at V and 1 base at J, with 12 bases in the middle. The CDR3 consists of 14 residues. Per germline, CDR1 MGHDK and CDR2 SYGVNS.

This clonotype was counted at least ten times. The chain recombines TRBV6-2 or TRBV6-3 with TRBJ2-7; D unclear. V lost 7 bases and J lost 1, with 5 bases in between. Germline assignment: CDR1 MNHEY and CDR2 SVGEGT. The CDR3 consists of 11 residues. The CDR3 DNA sequence: TGTGCCAGCAAGAGGTCCTACGAGCAGTACTTC. Encoded protein: CASKRSYEQYF.

The J gene is TRBJ2-7, the V gene TRBV13, with 7 bases aligning to TRBD2. The V and J ends lost 0 bases and 2 bases, in that order; junction bases with no gene match: 1. CDR1 PRHDT and CDR2 FYEKMQ come from the germline V gene (reference sequence). The CDR3 runs to 14 residues. CDR3 sequence: CASSLGGTTYEQYF. The DNA of the CDR3 is TGTGCCAGCAGCTTAGGCGGGACTACCTACGAGCAGTACTTC.

The chain employs TRBV5-1 and TRBJ2-1; TRBD2 matches 12 bases. Germline V gene lookup returns CDR1 SGHRS and CDR2 YFSETQ. This CDR3 has 15 residues. Trimming took 4 bases from V and 7 from J; bases not matched to a gene: 6. This CDR3 is CASSPRLAGENEQFF. In nucleotides, the CDR3 is TGCGCCAGCAGCCCCCGACTAGCGGGAGAGAATGAGCAGTTCTTC.

This clonotype was seen a few times. V usage is TRBV4-1 and J usage is TRBJ1-1; D is unresolved. V lost 0 bases, J lost 5 bases, and 19 bases lay in between. CDR1 and CDR2 from the germline V gene are MGHRA and YSYEKL. The CDR3 runs to 17 residues. The CDR3 nucleotides are TGCGCCAGCAGCCAAGAAAAGGTCGGACGTGCGGGGACTGAAGCTTTCTTT. Translating it yields CASSQEKVGRAGTEAFF.

The chain couples TRBV15 to TRBJ2-3; perhaps TRBD1 as D (6 bases). Trimming shortened V by 7 bases and J by 0 bases, and 14 bases separated the two germline ends. Germline assignment: CDR1 LNHNV and CDR2 YYDKDF (reference sequence). The CDR3 sequence is 15 residues long. CDR3 coding DNA: TGTGCCACCACCGAACAAGGGGGTAGCACAGATACGCAGTATTTT. Amino acid sequence: CATTEQGGSTDTQYF.

This clonotype was seen many times. The chain is built from TRBV29-1 and TRBJ1-1, with 10 bases aligning to TRBD1. The length of the CDR3 is 12 residues. Losses at the gene ends were 6 bases for V and 8 bases for J; bases not matched to a gene: 6. CDR1 and CDR2 from the germline V gene are SQVTM and ANQGSEA. CDR3: CSVGQGEGEAFF. CDR3 nucleotides: TGCAGCGTCGGACAGGGGGAAGGAGAAGCTTTCTTT.

The table lists this clonotype with many counts. J is TRBJ2-1 and V is TRBV9; TRBD2 matches at 8 bases. The germline V gene encodes CDR1 SGDLS and CDR2 YYNGEE. The CDR3 sequence is 16 residues long. With 0 bases clipped from V and 5 bases from J, the junction kept 7 bases outside the gene matches. The CDR3 sequence is CASSVEGGRMNNEQFF. The CDR3 nucleotides are TGTGCCAGCAGCGTAGAGGGCGGGAGGATGAACAATGAGCAGTTCTTC.